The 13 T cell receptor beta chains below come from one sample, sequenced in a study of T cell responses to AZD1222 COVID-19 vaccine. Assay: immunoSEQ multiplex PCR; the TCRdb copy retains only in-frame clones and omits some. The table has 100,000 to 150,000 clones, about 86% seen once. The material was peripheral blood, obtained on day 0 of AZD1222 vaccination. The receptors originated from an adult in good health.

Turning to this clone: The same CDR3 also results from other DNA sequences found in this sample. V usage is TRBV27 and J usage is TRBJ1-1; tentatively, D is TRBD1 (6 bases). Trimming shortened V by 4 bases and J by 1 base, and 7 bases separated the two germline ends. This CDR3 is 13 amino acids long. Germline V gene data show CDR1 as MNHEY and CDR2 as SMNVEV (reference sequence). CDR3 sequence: CASSWTENTEAFF. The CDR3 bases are TGTGCCAGCAGTTGGACAGAGAACACTGAAGCTTTCTTT.

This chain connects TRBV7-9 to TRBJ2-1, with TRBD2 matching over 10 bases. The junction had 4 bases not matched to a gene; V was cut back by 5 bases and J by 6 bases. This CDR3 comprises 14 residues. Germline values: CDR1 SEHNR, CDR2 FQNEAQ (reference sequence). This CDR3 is CASSKSGGANEQFF. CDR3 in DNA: TGTGCCAGCAGCAAGAGCGGGGGGGCCAATGAGCAGTTCTTC.

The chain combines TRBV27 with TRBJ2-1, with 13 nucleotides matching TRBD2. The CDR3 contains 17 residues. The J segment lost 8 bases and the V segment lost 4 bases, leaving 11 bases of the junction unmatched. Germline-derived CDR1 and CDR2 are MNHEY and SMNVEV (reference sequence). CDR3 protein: CASSWTSGSPLGDEQFF. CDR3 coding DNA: TGTGCCAGCAGTTGGACTAGCGGGAGTCCCCTCGGGGATGAGCAGTTCTTC.

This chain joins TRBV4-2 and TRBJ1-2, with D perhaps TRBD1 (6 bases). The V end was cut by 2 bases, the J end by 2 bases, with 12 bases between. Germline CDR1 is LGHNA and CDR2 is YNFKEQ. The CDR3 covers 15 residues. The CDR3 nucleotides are TGTGCCAGCAGCCAACCACAGGGAGTGAACTATGGCTACACCTTC. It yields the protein CASSQPQGVNYGYTF.

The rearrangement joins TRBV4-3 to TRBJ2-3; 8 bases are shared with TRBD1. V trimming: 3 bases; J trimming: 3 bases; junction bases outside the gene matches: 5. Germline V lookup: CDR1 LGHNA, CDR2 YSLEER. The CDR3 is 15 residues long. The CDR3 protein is CASSHGTGPTDTQYF. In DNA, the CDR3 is TGCGCCAGCAGCCACGGGACAGGACCTACAGATACGCAGTATTTT.

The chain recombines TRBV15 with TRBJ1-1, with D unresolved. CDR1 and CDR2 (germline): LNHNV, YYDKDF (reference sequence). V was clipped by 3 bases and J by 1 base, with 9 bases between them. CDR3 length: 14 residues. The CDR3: CATSSIRTNTEAFF. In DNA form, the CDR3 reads TGTGCCACCAGCAGCATTAGAACGAACACTGAAGCTTTCTTT.

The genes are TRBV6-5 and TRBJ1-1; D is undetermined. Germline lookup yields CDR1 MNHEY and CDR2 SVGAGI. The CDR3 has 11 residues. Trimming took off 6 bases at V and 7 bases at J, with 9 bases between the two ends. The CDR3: CASSAGGEAFF. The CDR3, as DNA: TGTGCCAGCAGCGCGGGAGGTGAAGCTTTCTTT.

The CDR3 is CAWALGNTIYF. The CDR3, as DNA: TGTGCCTGGGCCCTCGGAAACACCATATATTTT. V is TRBV30 and J is TRBJ1-3; D ambiguous. Germline V gives CDR1 GTSNPN, CDR2 SVGIG (reference sequence). Trimming shortened V by 5 bases and J by 4 bases, and 6 bases separated the two germline ends. CDR3 length: 11 amino acids.

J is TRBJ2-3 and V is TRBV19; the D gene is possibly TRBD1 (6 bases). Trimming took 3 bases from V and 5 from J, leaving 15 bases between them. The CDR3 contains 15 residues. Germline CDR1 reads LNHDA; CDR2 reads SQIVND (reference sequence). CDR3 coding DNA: TGTGCCAGTAGTATCGCGTGGGGGCCGGGAGATACGCAGTATTTT. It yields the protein CASSIAWGPGDTQYF.

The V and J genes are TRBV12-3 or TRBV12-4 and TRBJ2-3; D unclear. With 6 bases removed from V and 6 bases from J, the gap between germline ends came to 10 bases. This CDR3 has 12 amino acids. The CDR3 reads CASRQGGDTQYF. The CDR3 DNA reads TGTGCCAGCAGGCAAGGTGGGGATACGCAGTATTTT.

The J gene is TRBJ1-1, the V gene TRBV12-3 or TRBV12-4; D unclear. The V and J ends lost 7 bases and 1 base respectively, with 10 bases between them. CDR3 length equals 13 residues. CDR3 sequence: CASIPTRNTEAFF. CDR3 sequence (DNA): TGTGCCAGCATCCCGACGAGGAACACTGAAGCTTTCTTT.

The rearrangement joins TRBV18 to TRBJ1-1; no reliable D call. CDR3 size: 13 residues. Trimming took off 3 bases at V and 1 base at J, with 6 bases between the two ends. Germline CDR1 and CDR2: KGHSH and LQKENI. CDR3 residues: CASSPETNTEAFF. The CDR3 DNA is TGTGCCAGCTCACCCGAAACGAACACTGAAGCTTTCTTT. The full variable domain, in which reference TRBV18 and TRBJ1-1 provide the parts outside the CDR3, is NAGVMQNPRHLVRRRGQEARLRCSPMKGHSHVYWYRQLPEEGLKFMVYLQKENIIDESGMPKERFSAEFPKEGPSILRIQQVVRGDSAAYFCASSPETNTEAFFGQGTRLTVV.

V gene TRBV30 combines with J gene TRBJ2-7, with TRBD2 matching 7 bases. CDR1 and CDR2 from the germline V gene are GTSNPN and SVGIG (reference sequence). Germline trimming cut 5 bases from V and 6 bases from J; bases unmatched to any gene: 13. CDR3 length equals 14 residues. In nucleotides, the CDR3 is TGTGCCTGGGCGGGCGGGAGAGTGGACGGCGAGCAGTACTTC. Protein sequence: CAWAGGRVDGEQYF.